One sample yielded the 20 T cell receptor beta chains listed below, sequenced in a study of blood T cells in healthy people across ages. The second PCR ran about 6 to 11 cycles with a sample-barcoded 5' primer and J-beta primers. MiXCR, applied by TCRdb to the 5' RACE reads, yields one record per CDR3 protein. The sample records around 1,600,000 distinct CDR3 sequences, roughly two fifths being singletons. Sequencing was performed on blood. These receptor sequences come from a woman under 30 in good health.

CDR3 DNA sequence: TGTGCCAGCAGCAAAATAGCGGGGGGGCCCTACGATGAGCAGTACTTC. Protein product: CASSKIAGGPYDEQYF. The chain links TRBV7-6 to TRBJ2-7, with 11 bases matching TRBD2. J gave up 7 bases and V 5 bases, and 13 bases lay outside the gene matches. Germline CDR1 is SGHVS and CDR2 is FNYEAQ. This CDR3 spans 16 amino acids.

Only a few counts were recorded for this clonotype. The V and J genes are TRBV12-3 or TRBV12-4 and TRBJ2-7; 12 bases are shared with TRBD2. Gene TRBJ2-5 matches the end of the DNA better, so the J call may be wrong. The CDR3 totals 15 residues. The DNA of the CDR3 is TGTGCCAGCAATAAACTAGCGGGAGGAGCAGAGACCCAGTACTTC. This sequence encodes CASNKLAGGAETQYF.

The chain combines TRBV28 with TRBJ1-4, with 9 nucleotides matching TRBD1. The J segment lost 7 bases and the V segment lost 5 bases, leaving 14 bases of the junction unmatched. Germline V gives CDR1 MDHEN, CDR2 SYDVKM. The CDR3 runs to 17 residues. The CDR3 region is CASSPPIPTGGGEKLFF. The CDR3 DNA follows: TGTGCCAGCAGTCCACCGATCCCGACAGGGGGGGGTGAAAAACTGTTTTTT. Filled out from reference TRBV28 and TRBJ1-4, the complete variable domain reads DVKVTQSSRYLVKRTGEKVFLECVQDMDHENMFWYRQDPGLGLRLIYFSYDVKMKEKGDIPEGYSVSREKKERFSLILESASTNQTSMYLCASSPPIPTGGGEKLFFGSGTQLSVL.

The rearrangement joins TRBV7-9 to TRBJ2-7; tentative D call: TRBD1 (5 bases). The V and J ends lost 5 bases and 5 bases respectively, with 16 bases between them. The CDR3 loop spans 14 amino acids. Germline V lookup: CDR1 SEHNR, CDR2 FQNEAQ (reference sequence). The chain's CDR3 is CASSTTPGIHEQYF. The CDR3 nucleotides read TGTGCCAGCAGCACCACCCCAGGGATCCACGAGCAGTACTTC.

With regard to this clonotype: The junction departs from germline at one end; a sequencing error may be responsible. This rearrangement joins TRBV7-2 to TRBJ2-6; D is uncertain. The CDR3 is 14 residues long. Germline lookup yields CDR1 SGHTA and CDR2 FQGNSA. Here the CDR3 DNA reads TGTGTCAGCAGCTTACCGCGCGGGGCCAACGTCCTGACTTTC. It yields the protein CVSSLPRGANVLTF.

This clonotype was counted between two and nine times. The chain uses TRBV5-1 and TRBJ2-1, with D unclear. Germline V CDR1 and CDR2: SGHRS, YFSETQ. The CDR3 covers 15 residues. V was trimmed by 4 bases and J by 0 bases, leaving 11 bases between them. The CDR3 region has the DNA TGCGCCAGCAGCCCTGGTCATAGCTCCTACAATGAGCAGTTCTTC. Protein product: CASSPGHSSYNEQFF.

This sequence joins TRBV29-1 and TRBJ2-1; D is possibly TRBD1 (6 bases). Germline CDR1 is SQVTM and CDR2 is ANQGSEA. The CDR3 length is 14 residues. The V end was cut by 6 bases, the J end by 2 bases, with 14 bases between. CDR3 region: CSVAYRATYNEQFF. The CDR3 region has the DNA TGCAGCGTCGCCTACAGGGCTACCTACAATGAGCAGTTCTTC.

The chain is built from TRBV25-1 and TRBJ2-1; 12 positions match TRBD2. The germline V gene encodes CDR1 MGHDK and CDR2 SYGVNS. The V segment lost 3 bases and the J segment 5 bases; nucleotides outside the gene matches: 11. The CDR3 extends over 18 amino acids. This chain's CDR3 is CASSDTPRLAGEHNEQFF. The CDR3 DNA reads as TGTGCCAGCAGTGACACACCTCGACTAGCGGGGGAACACAATGAGCAGTTCTTC.

This clonotype was seen only a few times. This chain uses TRBV7-3 with TRBJ2-1; TRBD1 might be the D (5 bases). This CDR3 region has 15 residues. Germline V gene data show CDR1 as SGHTA and CDR2 as FQGTGA. V lost 4 bases and J lost 5, with 15 bases in between. The CDR3 spells CASSSRSGRHNEQFF. CDR3 sequence (DNA): TGTGCCAGCAGCTCCCGCTCAGGGCGTCACAATGAGCAGTTCTTC.

The chain recombines TRBV6-5 with TRBJ2-4; TRBD1 aligns across 10 bases. Near its end, the DNA agrees better with TRBJ2-5, so the J call may be wrong. CDR1 is MNHEY and CDR2 is SVGAGI in the germline V gene. The CDR3 contains 14 residues. CDR3 region: CASSRDRGTLTQYF. The CDR3 DNA follows: TGTGCCAGCAGCAGGGACAGGGGTACATTGACCCAGTACTTC.

The chain joins TRBV12-3 or TRBV12-4 to TRBJ1-5; D is unclear. The CDR3 length is 14 residues. V gave up 0 bases and J gave up 4 bases, with 7 bases separating them. The DNA of the CDR3 is TGTGCCAGCAGTTTAGCGCTCGAGAATCAGCCCCAGCATTTT. Its translation: CASSLALENQPQHF.

The chain is built from TRBV7-9 and TRBJ1-2; no clear D gene. CDR1 and CDR2 from the germline V gene are SEHNR and FQNEAQ (reference sequence). This CDR3 contains 14 residues. The V end lost 0 bases, the J end lost 1 base, and 6 bases lay between the germline ends. CDR3 amino acids: CASSLASDNYGYTF. In nucleotides, the CDR3 is TGTGCCAGCAGCTTAGCCAGCGATAACTATGGCTACACCTTC.

V usage is TRBV4-3 and J usage is TRBJ2-3; 8 bases line up with TRBD1. Germline CDR1 and CDR2: LGHNA and YSLEER. The CDR3 has 16 amino acids. Trimming cost V 1 base and J 2 bases; bases outside gene matches: 5. The CDR3 region is CASSQVVTGDTDTQYF. DNA for the CDR3: TGCGCCAGCAGCCAAGTCGTGACAGGGGACACAGATACGCAGTATTTT.

V is TRBV10-3 and J is TRBJ2-3, with 10 positions matching TRBD2. Germline lookup yields CDR1 ENHRY and CDR2 SYGVKD. The CDR3 totals 15 residues. V gave up 8 bases and J gave up 0 bases; unmatched junction bases: 5. This chain's CDR3 is CAIGGLARSTDTQYF. The CDR3 nucleotides read TGTGCCATCGGGGGACTAGCGAGAAGCACAGATACGCAGTATTTT.

There are a few counts of this clonotype. The rearrangement links TRBV7-9 to TRBJ2-5; the D call may be TRBD1 or TRBD2 (5 bases each). The DNA end is a closer match to TRBJ2-7, so the J assignment may be wrong. CDR3 size: 12 residues. The germline V gene encodes CDR1 SEHNR and CDR2 FQNEAQ (reference sequence). The chain's CDR3 is CASSPGAIEQYF. CDR3 nucleotide sequence: TGTGCCAGCAGCCCCGGGGCCATCGAGCAGTACTTC.

The V and J genes are TRBV30 and TRBJ2-5; 9 bases line up with TRBD2. Germline CDR1 is GTSNPN and CDR2 is SVGIG (reference sequence). This CDR3 is built from 14 residues. Trimming removed 2 bases from V and 5 bases from J; junction bases left unmatched: 6. The CDR3, as DNA: TGTGCCTGGAGTCTAGCGGGATTAATCGAGACCCAGTACTTC. This codes for CAWSLAGLIETQYF.

This chain links TRBV12-3 or TRBV12-4 with TRBJ2-7, with a weak D call TRBD1 (7 bases). Between the trimmed V and J ends, which lost 4 bases and 6 bases, there was a span of 19 bases. The CDR3 contains 15 residues. CDR3 region: CASSSEPGGFAEQYF. The CDR3 DNA reads as TGTGCCAGCAGTTCCGAACCAGGGGGGTTCGCCGAGCAGTACTTC.

The genes are TRBV6-2 or TRBV6-3 and TRBJ2-2; perhaps TRBD2 as D (5 bases). The CDR3 contains 17 residues. Germline V gene sequence: CDR1 MNHEY, CDR2 SVGEGT. V gave up 0 bases and J gave up 4 bases, with 15 bases separating them. CDR3: CASSYSRQTRGTGELFF. The CDR3 DNA sequence: TGTGCCAGCAGTTACTCGAGGCAGACACGGGGCACCGGGGAGCTGTTTTTT.

This clonotype was seen a handful of times. Possible read error: a much larger clone is one base away. The chain employs TRBV3-1 and TRBJ2-5, with 8 bases matching TRBD2. Germline-derived CDR1 and CDR2 are LGHDT and YNNKEL (reference sequence). The V segment lost 4 bases and the J segment 11 bases; nucleotides outside the gene matches: 15. The CDR3 runs 15 residues. CDR3 nucleotide sequence: TGTGCCAGCAGCCCTAGCGGGTCTCGGGACAATGAGCAGTACTTC. Translating it yields CASSPSGSRDNEQYF.

The chain is built from TRBV9 and TRBJ1-2, with D perhaps TRBD1 (6 bases). Germline assignment: CDR1 SGDLS and CDR2 YYNGEE. The length of the CDR3 is 15 residues. Trimming took off 0 bases at V and 5 bases at J, with 14 bases between the two ends. CDR3: CASSVDTGAIYGYTF. CDR3 DNA: TGTGCCAGCAGCGTAGATACGGGGGCGATTTATGGCTACACCTTC.